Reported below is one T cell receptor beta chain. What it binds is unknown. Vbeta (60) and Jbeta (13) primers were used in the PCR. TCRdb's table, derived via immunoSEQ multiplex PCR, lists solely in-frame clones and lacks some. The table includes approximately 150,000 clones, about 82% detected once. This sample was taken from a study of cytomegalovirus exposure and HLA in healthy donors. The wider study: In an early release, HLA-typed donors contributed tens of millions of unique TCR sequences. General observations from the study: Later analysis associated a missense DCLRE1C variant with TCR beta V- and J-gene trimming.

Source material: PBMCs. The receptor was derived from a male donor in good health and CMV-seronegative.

CDR3 protein: CASSQDLNAGTLGNEQFF. The CDR3 nucleotides read TGTGCCAGCAGCCAAGATCTAAACGCCGGGACTTTGGGCAATGAGCAGTTCTTC. This chain joins TRBV14 and TRBJ2-1; TRBD2 is a possible D gene (6 bases). Trimming removed 0 bases at V and 6 bases at J, with 21 bases between. CDR1 is SGHDN and CDR2 is FVKESK in the germline V gene. The CDR3 length is 18 residues.